This T cell receptor (beta chain) appears in the sequencing data of a study of T cell repertoires in cytomegalovirus infection. Study-level background: Indicated by public TCR beta signatures were CMV infection and matching HLA type.

Using its own MiXCR run on the reads, TCRdb lists one record per CDR3 protein. The top ten hold 4.3% of the sample, which has about 330,000 distinct CDR3 sequences, more than 9% seen once. This clonotype was counted ten times or more. Antigen specificity is unknown. This CDR3 spans 16 amino acids. The V gene's germline CDR1 is KGHDR and CDR2 SFDVKD. V lost 1 base and J 0 bases, leaving 9 bases between the germline ends. Study-level points and caveats: Pooled public TCR beta family frequency picked out CMV carriers with the relevant HLA. The ex vivo response was dominated by HLA-C-restricted CMV-specific TCR beta clonotypes.

The sequence was obtained from a human donor in good health (CMV status not recorded). Some clones in this sample may be carry-over from other donors' samples. The rearrangement links TRBV24-1 to TRBJ1-3; unclear D gene. Sequencing used PBMCs. The CDR3 nucleotides read TGTGCCACCAGTGATTTTGGGCAGAGCTCTGGAAACACCATATATTTT. The encoded protein is CATSDFGQSSGNTIYF.